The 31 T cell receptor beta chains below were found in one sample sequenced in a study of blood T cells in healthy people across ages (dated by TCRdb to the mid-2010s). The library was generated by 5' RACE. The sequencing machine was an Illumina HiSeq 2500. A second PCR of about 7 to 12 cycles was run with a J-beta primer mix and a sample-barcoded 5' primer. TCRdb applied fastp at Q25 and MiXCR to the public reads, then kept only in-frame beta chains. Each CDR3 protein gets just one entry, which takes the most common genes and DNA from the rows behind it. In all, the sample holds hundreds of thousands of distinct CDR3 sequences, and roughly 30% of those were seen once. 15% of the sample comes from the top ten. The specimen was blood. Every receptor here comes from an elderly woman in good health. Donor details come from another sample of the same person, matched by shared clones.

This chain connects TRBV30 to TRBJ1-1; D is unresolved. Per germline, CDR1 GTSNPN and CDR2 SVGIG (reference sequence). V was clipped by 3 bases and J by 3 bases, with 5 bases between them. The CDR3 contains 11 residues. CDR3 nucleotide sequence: TGTGCCTGGAGCCTACACACTGAAGCTTTCTTT. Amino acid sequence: CAWSLHTEAFF.

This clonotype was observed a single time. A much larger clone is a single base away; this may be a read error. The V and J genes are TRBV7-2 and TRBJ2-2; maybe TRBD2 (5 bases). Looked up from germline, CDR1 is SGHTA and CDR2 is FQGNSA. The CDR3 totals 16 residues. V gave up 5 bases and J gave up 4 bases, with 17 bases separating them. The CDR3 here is CASSPPPGTSTGELFF. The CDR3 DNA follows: TGTGCCAGCAGCCCTCCCCCGGGAACGAGCACCGGGGAGCTGTTTTTT.

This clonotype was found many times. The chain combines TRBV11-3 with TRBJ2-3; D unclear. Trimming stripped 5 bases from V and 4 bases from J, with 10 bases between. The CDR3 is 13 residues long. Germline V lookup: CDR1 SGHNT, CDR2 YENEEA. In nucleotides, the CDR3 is TGTGCCAGCAGCGGGTCTTTCGCAGATACGCAGTATTTT. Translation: CASSGSFADTQYF.

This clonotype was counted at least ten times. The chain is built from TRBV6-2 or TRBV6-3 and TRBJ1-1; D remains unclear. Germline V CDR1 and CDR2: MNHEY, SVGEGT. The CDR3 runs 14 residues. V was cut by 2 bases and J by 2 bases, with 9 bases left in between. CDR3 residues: CASSYRPINTEAFF. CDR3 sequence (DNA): TGTGCCAGCAGTTACCGGCCGATTAACACTGAAGCTTTCTTT.

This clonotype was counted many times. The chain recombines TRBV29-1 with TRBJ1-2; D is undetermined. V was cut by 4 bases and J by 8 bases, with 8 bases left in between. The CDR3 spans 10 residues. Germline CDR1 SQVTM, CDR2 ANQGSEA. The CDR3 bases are TGCAGCGTTGGGGCACAGGGCTACACCTTC. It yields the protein CSVGAQGYTF.

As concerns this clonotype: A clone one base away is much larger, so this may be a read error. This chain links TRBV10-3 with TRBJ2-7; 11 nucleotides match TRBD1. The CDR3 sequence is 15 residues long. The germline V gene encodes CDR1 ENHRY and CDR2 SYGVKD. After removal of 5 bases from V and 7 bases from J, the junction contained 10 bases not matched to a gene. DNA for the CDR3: TGTGCCATCAGTTCGGACAGGGGGCTTTACAATGAGCAGTACTTC. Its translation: CAISSDRGLYNEQYF.

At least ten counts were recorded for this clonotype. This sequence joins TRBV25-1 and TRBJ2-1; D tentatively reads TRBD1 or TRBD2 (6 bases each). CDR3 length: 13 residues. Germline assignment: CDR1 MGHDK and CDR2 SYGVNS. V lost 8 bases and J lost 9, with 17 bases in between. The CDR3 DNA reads TGTGCCAGCCTGGGCCCGGGGGCAAGTGAGCAGTTCTTC. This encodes CASLGPGASEQFF. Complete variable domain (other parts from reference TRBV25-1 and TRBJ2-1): EADIYQTPRYLVIGTGKKITLECSQTMGHDKMYWYQQDPGMELHLIHYSYGVNSTEKGDLSSESTVSRIRTEHFPLTLESARPSHTSQYLCASLGPGASEQFFGPGTRLTVL.

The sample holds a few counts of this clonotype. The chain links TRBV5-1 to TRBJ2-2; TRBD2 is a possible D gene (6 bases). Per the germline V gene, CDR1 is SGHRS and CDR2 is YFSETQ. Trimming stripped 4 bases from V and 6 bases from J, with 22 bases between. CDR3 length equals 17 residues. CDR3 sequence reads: CASSRDQRRAQAGELFF. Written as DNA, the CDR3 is TGCGCCAGCAGCCGGGACCAGCGGAGGGCTCAAGCCGGGGAGCTGTTTTTT.

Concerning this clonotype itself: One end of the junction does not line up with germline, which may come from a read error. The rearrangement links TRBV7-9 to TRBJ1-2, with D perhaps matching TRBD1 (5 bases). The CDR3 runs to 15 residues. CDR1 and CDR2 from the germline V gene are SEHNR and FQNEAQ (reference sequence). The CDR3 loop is CVSSLGTAFWRGYTF. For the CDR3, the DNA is TGTGTCAGCAGCTTAGGGACGGCCTTTTGGAGGGGCTACACCTTC.

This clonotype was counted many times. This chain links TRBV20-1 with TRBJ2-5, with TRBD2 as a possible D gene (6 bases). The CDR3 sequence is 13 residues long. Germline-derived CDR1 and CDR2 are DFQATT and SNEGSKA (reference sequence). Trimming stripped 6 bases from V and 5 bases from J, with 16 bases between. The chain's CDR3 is CSARLPGVETQYF. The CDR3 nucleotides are TGCAGTGCGCGCCTTCCGGGGGTCGAGACCCAGTACTTC.

CDR3 bases: TGCAGTGCTAGAGTCCTCGATTCCTACGAGCAGTACTTC. Protein: CSARVLDSYEQYF. This chain connects TRBV20-1 to TRBJ2-7; D gene uncertain. In germline, CDR1 is DFQATT, CDR2 SNEGSKA (reference sequence). The V end lost 1 base, the J end lost 1 base, and 8 bases lay between the germline ends. The CDR3 has 13 residues.

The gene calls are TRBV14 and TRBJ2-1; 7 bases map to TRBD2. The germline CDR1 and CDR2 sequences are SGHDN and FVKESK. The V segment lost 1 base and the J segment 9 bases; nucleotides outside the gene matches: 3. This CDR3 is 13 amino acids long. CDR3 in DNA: TGTGCCAGCAGCCAAGTGTCTAGCGGTGAGCAGTTCTTC. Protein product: CASSQVSSGEQFF.

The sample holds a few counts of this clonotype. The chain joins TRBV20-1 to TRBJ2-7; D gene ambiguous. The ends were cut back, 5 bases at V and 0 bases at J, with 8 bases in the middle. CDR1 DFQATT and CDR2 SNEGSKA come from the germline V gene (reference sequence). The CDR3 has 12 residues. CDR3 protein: CSAPSNSYEQYF. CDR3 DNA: TGCAGTGCTCCAAGTAACTCCTACGAGCAGTACTTC.

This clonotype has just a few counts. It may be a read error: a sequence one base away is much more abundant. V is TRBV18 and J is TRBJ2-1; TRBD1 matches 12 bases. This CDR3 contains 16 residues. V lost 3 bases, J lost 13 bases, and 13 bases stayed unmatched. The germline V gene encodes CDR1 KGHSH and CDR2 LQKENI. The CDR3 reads CASSPLGQGAGETQFF. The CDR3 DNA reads TGTGCCAGCTCACCTTTGGGACAGGGGGCCGGAGAGACCCAGTTCTTC.

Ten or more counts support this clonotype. The CDR3 here is CATSRDRVQQFF. For the CDR3, the DNA is TGTGCCACCAGCAGAGACAGGGTCCAGCAGTTCTTC. The V call is TRBV15, the J call TRBJ2-1; D is perhaps TRBD1 (5 bases). Germline CDR1 is LNHNV and CDR2 is YYDKDF (reference sequence). V lost 0 bases and J 11 bases, leaving 8 bases between the germline ends. The CDR3 covers 12 residues.

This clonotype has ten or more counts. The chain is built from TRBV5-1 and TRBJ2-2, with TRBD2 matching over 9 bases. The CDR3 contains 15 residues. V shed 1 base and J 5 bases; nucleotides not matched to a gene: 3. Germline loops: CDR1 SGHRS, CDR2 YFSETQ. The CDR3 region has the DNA TGCGCCAGCAGCTTGTGGACTAGCGCAACCGGGGAGCTGTTTTTT. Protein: CASSLWTSATGELFF. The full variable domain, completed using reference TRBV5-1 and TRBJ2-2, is KAGVTQTPRYLIKTRGQQVTLSCSPISGHRSVSWYQQTPGQGLQFLFEYFSETQRNKGNFPGRFSGRQFSNSRSEMNVSTLELGDSALYLCASSLWTSATGELFFGEGSRLTVL.

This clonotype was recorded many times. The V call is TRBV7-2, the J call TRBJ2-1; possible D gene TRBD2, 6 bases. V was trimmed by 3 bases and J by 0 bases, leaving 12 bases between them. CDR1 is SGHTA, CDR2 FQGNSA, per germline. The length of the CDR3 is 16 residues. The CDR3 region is CASSLGGPGSYNEQFF. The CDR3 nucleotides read TGTGCCAGCAGCTTGGGAGGACCGGGCTCCTACAATGAGCAGTTCTTC.

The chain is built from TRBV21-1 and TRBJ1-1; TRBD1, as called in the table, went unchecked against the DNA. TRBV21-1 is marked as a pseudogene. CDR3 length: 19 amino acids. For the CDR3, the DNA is TGTGCCAGCAGCAAGTTAAAGGGACAGGGGGCTTTGGGGAACACTGAAGCTTTCTTT. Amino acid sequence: CASSKLKGQGALGNTEAFF.

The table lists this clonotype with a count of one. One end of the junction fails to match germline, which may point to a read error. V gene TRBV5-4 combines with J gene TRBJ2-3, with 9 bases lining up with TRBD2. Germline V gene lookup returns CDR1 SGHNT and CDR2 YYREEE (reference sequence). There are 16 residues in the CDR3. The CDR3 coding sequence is TGTGCCAGCAGCTTGGCCGTGACTAGCGGCACAGGTACGCAGTATTTT. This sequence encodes CASSLAVTSGTGTQYF.

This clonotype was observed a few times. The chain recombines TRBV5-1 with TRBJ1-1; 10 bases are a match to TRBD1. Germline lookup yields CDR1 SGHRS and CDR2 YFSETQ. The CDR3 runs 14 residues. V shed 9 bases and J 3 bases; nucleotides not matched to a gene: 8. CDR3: CATTGGRGDTEAFF. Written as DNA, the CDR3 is TGCGCCACGACAGGGGGCAGGGGAGACACTGAAGCTTTCTTT.

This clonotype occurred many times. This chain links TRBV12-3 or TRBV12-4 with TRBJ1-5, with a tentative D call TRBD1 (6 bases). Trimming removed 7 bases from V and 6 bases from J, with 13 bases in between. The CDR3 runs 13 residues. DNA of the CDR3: TGTGCCAGCAACAAGGGGGGGGGTCAGCCCCAGCATTTT. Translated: CASNKGGGQPQHF.

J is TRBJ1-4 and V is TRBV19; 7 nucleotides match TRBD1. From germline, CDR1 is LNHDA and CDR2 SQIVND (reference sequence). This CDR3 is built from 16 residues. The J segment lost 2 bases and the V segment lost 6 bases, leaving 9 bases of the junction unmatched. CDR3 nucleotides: TGTGCCAGTAGACCGGGACAGTGGTTTACTAATGAAAAACTGTTTTTT. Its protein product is CASRPGQWFTNEKLFF.

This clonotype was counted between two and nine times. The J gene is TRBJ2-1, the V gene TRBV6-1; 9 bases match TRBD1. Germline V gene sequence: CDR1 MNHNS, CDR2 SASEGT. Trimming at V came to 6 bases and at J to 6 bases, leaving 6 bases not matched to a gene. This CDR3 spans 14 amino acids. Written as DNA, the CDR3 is TGTGCCAGCAGGGACTGGGACAGGGTCAATGAGCAGTTCTTC. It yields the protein CASRDWDRVNEQFF.

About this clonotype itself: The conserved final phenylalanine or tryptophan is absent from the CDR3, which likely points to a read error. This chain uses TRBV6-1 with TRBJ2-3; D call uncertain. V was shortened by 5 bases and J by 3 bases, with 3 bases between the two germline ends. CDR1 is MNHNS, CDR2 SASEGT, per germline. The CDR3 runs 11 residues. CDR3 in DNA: TGTGCCAGCAGTCCAACAGATACGCAGTATTTG. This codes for CASSPTDTQYL.

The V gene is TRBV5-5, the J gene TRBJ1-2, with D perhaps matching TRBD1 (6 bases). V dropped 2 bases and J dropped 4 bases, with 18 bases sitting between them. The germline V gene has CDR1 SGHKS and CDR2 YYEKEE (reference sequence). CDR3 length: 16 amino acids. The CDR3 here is CASSFNRVPFGYGYTF. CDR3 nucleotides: TGTGCCAGCAGCTTCAACAGGGTCCCATTTGGCTATGGCTACACCTTC. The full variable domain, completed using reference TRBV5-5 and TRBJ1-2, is DAGVTQSPTHLIKTRGQQVTLRCSPISGHKSVSWYQQVLGQGPQFIFQYYEKEERGRGNFPDRFSARQFPNYSSELNVNALLLGDSALYLCASSFNRVPFGYGYTFGSGTRLTVV.

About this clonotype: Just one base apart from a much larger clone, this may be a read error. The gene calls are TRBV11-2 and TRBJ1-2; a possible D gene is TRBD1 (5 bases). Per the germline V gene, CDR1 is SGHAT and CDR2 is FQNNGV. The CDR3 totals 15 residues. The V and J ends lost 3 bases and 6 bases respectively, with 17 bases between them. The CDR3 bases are TGTGCCAGCAGCTTGTGGGGCGCAAGGTATCATGGCTACACCTTC. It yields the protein CASSLWGARYHGYTF.

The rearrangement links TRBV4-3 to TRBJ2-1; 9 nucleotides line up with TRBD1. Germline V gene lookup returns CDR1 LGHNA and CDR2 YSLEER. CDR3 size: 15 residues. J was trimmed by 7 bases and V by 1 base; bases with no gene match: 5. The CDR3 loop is CASSQGGQGWNEQFF. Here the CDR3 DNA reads TGCGCCAGCAGCCAAGGGGGACAGGGATGGAATGAGCAGTTCTTC.

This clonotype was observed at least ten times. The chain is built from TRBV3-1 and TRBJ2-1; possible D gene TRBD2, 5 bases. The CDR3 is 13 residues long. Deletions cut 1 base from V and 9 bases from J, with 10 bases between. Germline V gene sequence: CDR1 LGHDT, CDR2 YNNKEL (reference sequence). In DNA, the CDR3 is TGTGCCAGCAGCCAAGGGACTCCAACTGAGCAGTTCTTC. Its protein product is CASSQGTPTEQFF.

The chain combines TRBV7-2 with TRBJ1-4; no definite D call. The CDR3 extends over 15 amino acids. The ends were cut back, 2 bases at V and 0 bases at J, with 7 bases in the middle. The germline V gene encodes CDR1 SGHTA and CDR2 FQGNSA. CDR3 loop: CASSLRPATNEKLFF. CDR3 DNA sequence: TGTGCCAGCAGCTTACGGCCGGCAACTAATGAAAAACTGTTTTTT.

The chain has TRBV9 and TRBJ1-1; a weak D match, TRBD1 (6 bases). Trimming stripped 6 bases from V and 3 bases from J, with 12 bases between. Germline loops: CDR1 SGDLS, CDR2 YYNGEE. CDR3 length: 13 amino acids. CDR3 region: CASNYREDTEAFF. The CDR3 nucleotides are TGTGCCAGCAATTACAGGGAGGACACTGAAGCTTTCTTT. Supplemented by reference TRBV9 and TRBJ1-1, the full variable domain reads DSGVTQTPKHLITATGQRVTLRCSPRSGDLSVYWYQQSLDQGLQFLIQYYNGEERAKGNILERFSAQQFPDLHSELNLSSLELGDSALYFCASNYREDTEAFFGQGTRLTVV.

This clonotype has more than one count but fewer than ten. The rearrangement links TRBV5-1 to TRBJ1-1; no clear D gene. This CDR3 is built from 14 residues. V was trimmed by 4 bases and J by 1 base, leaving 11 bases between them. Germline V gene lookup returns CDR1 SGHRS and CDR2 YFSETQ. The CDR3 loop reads CASSPLATNTEAFF. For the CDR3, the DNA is TGCGCCAGCAGCCCACTGGCCACGAACACTGAAGCTTTCTTT.